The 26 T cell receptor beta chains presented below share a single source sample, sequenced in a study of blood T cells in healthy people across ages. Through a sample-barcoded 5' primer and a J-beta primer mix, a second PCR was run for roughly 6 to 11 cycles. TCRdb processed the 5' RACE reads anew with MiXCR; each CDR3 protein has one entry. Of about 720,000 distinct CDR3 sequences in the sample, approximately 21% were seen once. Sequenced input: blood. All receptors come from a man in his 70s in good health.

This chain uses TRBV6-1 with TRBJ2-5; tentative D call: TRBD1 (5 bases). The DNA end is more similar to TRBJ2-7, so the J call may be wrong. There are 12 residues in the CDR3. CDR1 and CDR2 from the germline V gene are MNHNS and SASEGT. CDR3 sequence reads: CAVSRVSYEQYF. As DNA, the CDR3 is TGTGCCGTATCCAGGGTTAGCTACGAGCAGTACTTC.

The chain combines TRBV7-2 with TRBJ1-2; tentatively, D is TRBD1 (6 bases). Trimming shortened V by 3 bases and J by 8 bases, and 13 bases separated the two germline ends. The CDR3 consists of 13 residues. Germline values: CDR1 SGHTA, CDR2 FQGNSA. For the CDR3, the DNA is TGTGCCAGCAGCTTGGCAGGGGATCAAGGCTACACCTTC. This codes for CASSLAGDQGYTF.

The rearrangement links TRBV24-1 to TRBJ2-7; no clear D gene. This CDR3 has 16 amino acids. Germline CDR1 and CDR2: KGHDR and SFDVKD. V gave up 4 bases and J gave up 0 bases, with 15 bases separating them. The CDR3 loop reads CATSDIGPRSSYEQYV. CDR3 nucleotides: TGTGCCACCAGTGACATTGGGCCGCGGAGCTCCTACGAGCAGTACGTC.

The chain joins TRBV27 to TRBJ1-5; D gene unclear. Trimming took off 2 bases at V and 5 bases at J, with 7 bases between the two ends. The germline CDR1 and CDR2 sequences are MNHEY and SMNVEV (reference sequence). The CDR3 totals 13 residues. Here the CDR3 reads CASSLEGHQPQHF. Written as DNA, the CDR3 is TGTGCCAGCAGTTTAGAGGGTCATCAGCCCCAGCATTTT.

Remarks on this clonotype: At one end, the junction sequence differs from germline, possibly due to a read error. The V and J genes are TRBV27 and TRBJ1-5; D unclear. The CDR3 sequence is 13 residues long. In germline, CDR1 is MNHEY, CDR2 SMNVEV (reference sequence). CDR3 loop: CASSFQANQSQHF. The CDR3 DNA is TGTGCCAGCAGTTTCCAGGCCAATCAGTCCCAGCATTTT.

CDR3 nucleotides: TGCGCCAGCAGCCGGGGACAGGGGGCCTCCGTGAACACTGAAGCTTTCTTT. This sequence encodes CASSRGQGASVNTEAFF. The chain combines TRBV4-3 with TRBJ1-1; 12 bases are shared with TRBD1. The germline CDR1 and CDR2 sequences are LGHNA and YSLEER. V trimming: 4 bases; J trimming: 0 bases; junction bases outside the gene matches: 6. CDR3 length: 17 residues.

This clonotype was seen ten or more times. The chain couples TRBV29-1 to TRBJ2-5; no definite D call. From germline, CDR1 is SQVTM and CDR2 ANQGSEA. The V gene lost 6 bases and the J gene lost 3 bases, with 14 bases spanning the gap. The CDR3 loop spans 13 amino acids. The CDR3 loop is CSVAPVREETQYF. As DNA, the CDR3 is TGCAGCGTAGCACCGGTTAGGGAAGAGACCCAGTACTTC.

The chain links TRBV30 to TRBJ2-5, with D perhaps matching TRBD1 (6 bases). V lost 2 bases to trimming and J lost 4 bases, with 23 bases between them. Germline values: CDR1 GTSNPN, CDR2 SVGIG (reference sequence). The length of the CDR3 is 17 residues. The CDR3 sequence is CAWSSGTRRGIGETQYF. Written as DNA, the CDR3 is TGTGCCTGGAGTTCCGGGACACGCAGGGGTATAGGAGAGACCCAGTACTTC.

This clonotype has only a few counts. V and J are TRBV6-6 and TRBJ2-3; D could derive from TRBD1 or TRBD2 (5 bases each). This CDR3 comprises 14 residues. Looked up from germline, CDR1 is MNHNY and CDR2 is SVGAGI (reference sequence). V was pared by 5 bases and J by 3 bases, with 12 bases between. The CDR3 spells CASSLGDQTDTQYF. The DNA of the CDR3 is TGTGCCAGCAGTCTGGGGGACCAAACAGATACGCAGTATTTT.

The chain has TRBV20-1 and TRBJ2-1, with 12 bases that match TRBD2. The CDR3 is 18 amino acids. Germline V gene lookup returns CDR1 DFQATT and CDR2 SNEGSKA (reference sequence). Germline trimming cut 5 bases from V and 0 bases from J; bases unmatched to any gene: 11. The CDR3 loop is CSAGGLAGPSSSYNEQFF. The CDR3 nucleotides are TGCAGTGCTGGGGGACTAGCGGGCCCGTCGAGCTCCTACAATGAGCAGTTCTTC.

The chain's CDR3 is CASSSGTSRSGTDTQYF. Here the CDR3 DNA reads TGTGCCAGCAGCTCGGGGACTAGCAGGAGTGGCACAGATACGCAGTATTTT. The chain is built from TRBV7-2 and TRBJ2-3; 9 bases map to TRBD2. The CDR3 has 17 residues. The junction had 9 bases not matched to a gene; V was cut back by 4 bases and J by 1 base. Germline values: CDR1 SGHTA, CDR2 FQGNSA.

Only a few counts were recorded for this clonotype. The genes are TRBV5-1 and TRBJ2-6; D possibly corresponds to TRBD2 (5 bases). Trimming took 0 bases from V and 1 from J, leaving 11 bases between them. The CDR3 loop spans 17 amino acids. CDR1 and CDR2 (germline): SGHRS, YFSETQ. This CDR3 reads CASSLGHVASGANVLTF. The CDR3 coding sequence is TGCGCCAGCAGCTTGGGCCATGTAGCGTCTGGGGCCAACGTCCTGACTTTC.

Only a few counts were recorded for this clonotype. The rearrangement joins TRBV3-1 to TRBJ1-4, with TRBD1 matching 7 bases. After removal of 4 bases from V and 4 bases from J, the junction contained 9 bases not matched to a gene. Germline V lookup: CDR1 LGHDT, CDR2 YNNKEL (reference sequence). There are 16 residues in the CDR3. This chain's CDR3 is CASSRRTGTDNEKLFF. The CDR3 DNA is TGTGCCAGCAGCCGTAGGACCGGGACAGATAATGAAAAACTGTTTTTT.

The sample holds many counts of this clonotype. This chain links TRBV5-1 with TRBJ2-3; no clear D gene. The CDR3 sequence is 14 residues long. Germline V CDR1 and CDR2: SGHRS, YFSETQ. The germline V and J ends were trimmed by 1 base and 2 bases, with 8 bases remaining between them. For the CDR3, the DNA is TGCGCCAGCAGCTTGAAGACTGCCACAGATACGCAGTATTTT. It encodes CASSLKTATDTQYF.

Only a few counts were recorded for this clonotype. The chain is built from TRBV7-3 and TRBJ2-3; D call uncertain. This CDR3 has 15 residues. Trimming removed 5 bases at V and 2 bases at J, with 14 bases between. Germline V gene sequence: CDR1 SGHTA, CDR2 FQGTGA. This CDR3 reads CASSPSLALTDTQYF. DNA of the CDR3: TGTGCCAGCAGCCCCTCGCTGGCTCTCACAGATACGCAGTATTTT.

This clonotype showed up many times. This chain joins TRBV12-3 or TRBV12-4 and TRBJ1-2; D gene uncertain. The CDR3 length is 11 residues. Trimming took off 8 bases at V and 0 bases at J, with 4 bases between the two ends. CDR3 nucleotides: TGTGCCAGCGGGGCTAACTATGGCTACACCTTC. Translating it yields CASGANYGYTF.

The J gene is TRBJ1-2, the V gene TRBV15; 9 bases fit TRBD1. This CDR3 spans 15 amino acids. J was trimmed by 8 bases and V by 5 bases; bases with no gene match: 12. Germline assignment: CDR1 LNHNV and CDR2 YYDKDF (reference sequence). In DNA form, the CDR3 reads TGTGCCACCAGCCGAGTGGGACAGGGTTCCTGGGGCTACACCTTC. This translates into CATSRVGQGSWGYTF.

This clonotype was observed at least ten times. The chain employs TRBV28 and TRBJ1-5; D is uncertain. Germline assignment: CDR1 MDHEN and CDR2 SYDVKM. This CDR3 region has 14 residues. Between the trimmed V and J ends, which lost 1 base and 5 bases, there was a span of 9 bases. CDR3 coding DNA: TGTGCCAGCAGTTTATTCGGGTTCGATCAGCCCCAGCATTTT. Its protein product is CASSLFGFDQPQHF. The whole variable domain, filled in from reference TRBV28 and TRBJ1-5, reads DVKVTQSSRYLVKRTGEKVFLECVQDMDHENMFWYRQDPGLGLRLIYFSYDVKMKEKGDIPEGYSVSREKKERFSLILESASTNQTSMYLCASSLFGFDQPQHFGDGTRLSIL.

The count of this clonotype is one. The CDR3 DNA follows: TGCGCCAGCACCCTTGCAGATACGCAGTATTTT. Translating gives CASTLADTQYF. The chain recombines TRBV5-1 with TRBJ2-3; no definite D call. V was shortened by 6 bases and J by 4 bases, with 6 bases between the two germline ends. Germline V gene sequence: CDR1 SGHRS, CDR2 YFSETQ. The CDR3 extends over 11 amino acids.

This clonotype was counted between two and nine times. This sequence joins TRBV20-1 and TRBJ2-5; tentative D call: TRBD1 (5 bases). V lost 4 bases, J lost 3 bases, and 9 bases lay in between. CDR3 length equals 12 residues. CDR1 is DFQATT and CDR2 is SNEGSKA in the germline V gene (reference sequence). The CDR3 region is CSATDIEETQYF. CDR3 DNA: TGCAGTGCTACGGACATAGAAGAGACCCAGTACTTC.

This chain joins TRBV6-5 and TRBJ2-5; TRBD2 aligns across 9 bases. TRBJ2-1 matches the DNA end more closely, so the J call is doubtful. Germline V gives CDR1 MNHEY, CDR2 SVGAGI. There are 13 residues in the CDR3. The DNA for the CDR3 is TGTGCCAGCAAAAGACTAGCGGTCAATGAGCAGTTCTTC. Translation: CASKRLAVNEQFF.

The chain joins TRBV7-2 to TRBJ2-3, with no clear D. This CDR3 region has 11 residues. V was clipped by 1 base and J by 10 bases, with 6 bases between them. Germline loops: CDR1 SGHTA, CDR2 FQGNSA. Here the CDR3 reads CASSLVQPQYF. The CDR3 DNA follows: TGTGCCAGCAGCTTAGTCCAGCCGCAGTATTTT.

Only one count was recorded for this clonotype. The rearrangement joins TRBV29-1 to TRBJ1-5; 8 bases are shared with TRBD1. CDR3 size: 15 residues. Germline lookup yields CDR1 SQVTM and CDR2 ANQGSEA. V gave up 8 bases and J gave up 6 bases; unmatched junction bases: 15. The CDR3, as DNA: TGCAGCCCTCGGACAGGGCGAGAGAAGTTTCAGCCCCAGCATTTT. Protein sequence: CSPRTGREKFQPQHF.

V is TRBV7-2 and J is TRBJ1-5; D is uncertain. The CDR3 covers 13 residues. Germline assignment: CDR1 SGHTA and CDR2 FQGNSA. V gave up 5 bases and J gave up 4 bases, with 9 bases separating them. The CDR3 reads CASSPDKNQPQHF. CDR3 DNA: TGTGCCAGCAGCCCCGACAAAAATCAGCCCCAGCATTTT.

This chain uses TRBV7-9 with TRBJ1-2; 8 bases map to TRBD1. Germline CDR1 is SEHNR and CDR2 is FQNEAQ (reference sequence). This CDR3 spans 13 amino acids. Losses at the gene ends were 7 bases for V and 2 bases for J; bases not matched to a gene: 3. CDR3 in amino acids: CASTRTGNYGYTF. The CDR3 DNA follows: TGTGCCAGCACACGGACAGGGAACTATGGCTACACCTTC.

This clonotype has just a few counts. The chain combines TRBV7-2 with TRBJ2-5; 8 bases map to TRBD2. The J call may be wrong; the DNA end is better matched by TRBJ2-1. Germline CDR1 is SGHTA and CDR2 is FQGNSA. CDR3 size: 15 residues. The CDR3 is CASSLASGSGGEQFF. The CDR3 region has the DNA TGTGCCAGCAGCTTAGCCAGCGGGAGCGGAGGAGAGCAGTTCTTC.